The sequence of this TCR beta chain was determined in a study of cytomegalovirus exposure and HLA in healthy donors. Trimming removed 5 bases from V and 5 bases from J; junction bases left unmatched: 6. The CDR3 length is 14 residues. Germline values: CDR1 GTSNPN, CDR2 SVGIG (reference sequence). In nominal health when sampled, donors likely had unrecorded immune exposures nonetheless. Researchers ran the PCR with 60 Vbeta and 13 Jbeta primers. Libraries were prepared by immunoSEQ multiplex PCR; TCRdb keeps only in-frame clonotypes and omits some of them. The data show about 160,000 clones, roughly 84% seen once.

The TCR was taken from a man aged 25-45 years in good health and CMV-seronegative. The material sequenced was PBMCs. The chain carries TRBV30 and TRBJ2-5; 12 bases map to TRBD2. The CDR3 spells CAWDPGLAGETQYF. The CDR3 DNA is TGTGCCTGGGATCCAGGACTAGCGGGGGAGACCCAGTACTTC. The full variable domain, with the rest looked up from reference TRBV30 and TRBJ2-5, is SQTIHQWPATLVQPVGSPLSLECTVEGTSNPNLYWYRQAAGRGLQLLFYSVGIGQISSEVPQNLSASRPQDRQFILSSKKLLLSDSGFYLCAWDPGLAGETQYFGPGTRLLVL.